The 26 T cell receptor beta chains in this list originate from one sample, sequenced in a study of CD8 T cells in ankylosing spondylitis. The study's findings and limits: What seemed typical of ankylosing spondylitis blood was a TCR beta motif built from about 8 highly homologous variants.

No cognate antigen is known for these TCRs. Each CDR3 protein is one row after TCRdb ran MiXCR on the 5' RACE reads. The data contain more than 400,000 distinct CDR3 sequences, roughly 5.2% of them singletons. Material: blood, either unsorted or a sorted T cell fraction (not recorded which). All receptors come from a male donor with ankylosing spondylitis.

The table lists this clonotype with many counts. V gene TRBV29-1 combines with J gene TRBJ2-5, with no clear D. The CDR3 has 12 residues. The V gene lost 3 bases and the J gene lost 5 bases, with 10 bases spanning the gap. Looked up from germline, CDR1 is SQVTM and CDR2 is ANQGSEA. The DNA of the CDR3 is TGCAGCGTTGATACTGGTGGGGAGACCCAGTACTTC. Its protein product is CSVDTGGETQYF.

This clonotype was counted ten times or more. The chain employs TRBV6-2 or TRBV6-3 and TRBJ2-7; 9 bases match TRBD1. Germline lookup yields CDR1 MNHEY and CDR2 SVGEGT. V shed 4 bases, J shed 4 bases, and the junction held 8 bases outside the gene matches. There are 15 residues in the CDR3. CDR3 loop: CASSSDRGNVYEQYF. The CDR3, as DNA: TGTGCCAGCAGTTCGGACAGGGGAAACGTTTACGAGCAGTACTTC.

The table lists this clonotype with many counts. The chain has TRBV5-1 and TRBJ2-1, with D perhaps being TRBD1 or TRBD2 (6 bases each). Germline CDR1 is SGHRS and CDR2 is YFSETQ. The V and J ends lost 4 bases and 3 bases respectively, with 11 bases between them. There are 14 residues in the CDR3. DNA of the CDR3: TGCGCCAGCAGCGCGGGACAAGTCTACAATGAGCAGTTCTTC. Translated, it gives CASSAGQVYNEQFF.

Remarks on this clonotype: Relative to the germline gene, one junction end is altered; a read error may explain this. The chain joins TRBV7-2 to TRBJ2-7; possibly TRBD1 for D (6 bases). Germline CDR1 is SGHTA and CDR2 is FQGNSA. The CDR3 length is 14 residues. The CDR3 nucleotides read TGTGCCAGCAGCTTAGTAGTAAGACAGGACGAGCAGTGCTTC. Translation: CASSLVVRQDEQCF.

J is TRBJ2-7 and V is TRBV7-8; 8 bases agree with TRBD1. Trimming cost V 2 bases and J 3 bases; bases outside gene matches: 6. The CDR3 consists of 15 residues. Germline CDR1 is SGHVS and CDR2 is FQNEAQ. The CDR3 DNA reads as TGTGCCAGCAGCTTAACCGTGACAGGGGTCTACGAGCAGTACTTC. This sequence encodes CASSLTVTGVYEQYF.

This clonotype has only a few counts. The rearrangement joins TRBV4-1 to TRBJ2-7; D perhaps matches TRBD2 (6 bases). The ends were cut back, 1 base at V and 2 bases at J, with 15 bases in the middle. CDR1 and CDR2 from the germline V gene are MGHRA and YSYEKL. The CDR3 is 16 residues long. The CDR3 loop reads CASSQAPPRGTYEQYF. For the CDR3, the DNA is TGCGCCAGCAGCCAAGCCCCTCCCCGGGGGACCTACGAGCAGTACTTC.

This clonotype was seen at least ten times. The V gene is TRBV20-1, the J gene TRBJ1-4, with TRBD1 as a possible D gene (6 bases). The V end was cut by 5 bases, the J end by 4 bases, with 17 bases between. Germline CDR1 reads DFQATT; CDR2 reads SNEGSKA (reference sequence). This CDR3 is built from 15 residues. CDR3 DNA: TGCAGTGCTCTAAACCCACAGGGAAGTAATGAAAAACTGTTTTTT. It translates to CSALNPQGSNEKLFF.

This clonotype came up many times. This sequence joins TRBV20-1 and TRBJ2-1; D not resolved. The CDR3 spans 10 residues. Germline-derived CDR1 and CDR2 are DFQATT and SNEGSKA (reference sequence). Trimming cost V 3 bases and J 11 bases, with 8 bases left between them. The CDR3 reads CSASREKQFF. CDR3 nucleotides: TGCAGTGCTAGTAGAGAAAAGCAGTTCTTC.

This clonotype was found many times. V usage is TRBV20-1 and J usage is TRBJ2-7, with TRBD1 identical over 7 bases. J gave up 2 bases and V 2 bases, and 3 bases lay outside the gene matches. The CDR3 contains 13 residues. Germline V gene data show CDR1 as DFQATT and CDR2 as SNEGSKA (reference sequence). CDR3 sequence reads: CSARRQGAYEQYF. The CDR3 DNA sequence: TGCAGTGCTAGACGACAGGGAGCCTACGAGCAGTACTTC.

This clonotype was counted ten times or more. CDR3 sequence (DNA): TGTGCCAGCAGCCACTCCAGTACGAGCTCTGGAAACACCATATATTTT. Protein product: CASSHSSTSSGNTIYF. The J gene is TRBJ1-3, the V gene TRBV9; D is ambiguous. The CDR3 has 16 residues. V gave up 4 bases and J gave up 0 bases, with 14 bases separating them. Germline CDR1 is SGDLS and CDR2 is YYNGEE.

There are many counts of this clonotype. The V gene is TRBV20-1, the J gene TRBJ1-6; 8 bases fit TRBD1. After removal of 6 bases from V and 4 bases from J, the junction contained 11 bases not matched to a gene. The CDR3 length is 16 residues. Germline V gene data show CDR1 as DFQATT and CDR2 as SNEGSKA (reference sequence). This CDR3 is CSAPLGQGRYNSPLHF. CDR3 bases: TGCAGTGCCCCACTTGGACAGGGTAGATATAATTCACCCCTCCACTTT.

The chain has TRBV5-1 and TRBJ2-7; 8 bases fit TRBD2. J was trimmed by 2 bases and V by 0 bases; bases with no gene match: 7. Germline lookup yields CDR1 SGHRS and CDR2 YFSETQ. The length of the CDR3 is 16 residues. CDR3 in amino acids: CASSLESGLGPYEQYF. The CDR3, as DNA: TGCGCCAGCAGCTTGGAATCGGGACTAGGCCCCTACGAGCAGTACTTC.

This clonotype was detected many times. Its ends do not fully match the called genes, so a read error is possible. The chain uses TRBV5-1 and TRBJ2-1; 7 bases are shared with TRBD2. The CDR3 is 13 residues long. The germline gives CDR1 SGHRS, CDR2 YFSETQ. The CDR3 nucleotides read TGCGCCAGCAGCTTGGAGTTCGGCGGGAGCCCCCTCTTC. Protein: CASSLEFGGSPLF.

This clonotype was observed at least ten times. The gene calls are TRBV5-1 and TRBJ2-3; no definite D call. Germline assignment: CDR1 SGHRS and CDR2 YFSETQ. CDR3 size: 13 residues. V lost 4 bases, J lost 3 bases, and 9 bases lay in between. The CDR3 loop is CASSPERTDTQYF. The CDR3 nucleotides are TGCGCCAGCAGCCCGGAGAGGACAGATACGCAGTATTTT.

There are many counts of this clonotype. The chain uses TRBV4-1 and TRBJ1-2; D gene unclear. V was clipped by 0 bases and J by 4 bases, with 12 bases between them. Looked up from germline, CDR1 is MGHRA and CDR2 is YSYEKL. This CDR3 spans 15 amino acids. Written as DNA, the CDR3 is TGCGCCAGCAGCCAAGAGTGGTCGGGGTTCTATGGCTACACCTTC. Its protein product is CASSQEWSGFYGYTF.

This chain connects TRBV4-2 to TRBJ2-3, with D perhaps matching TRBD2 (5 bases). Trimming left V 1 base short and J 4 bases short, with 18 bases between. The CDR3 consists of 17 residues. Per the germline V gene, CDR1 is LGHNA and CDR2 is YNFKEQ. The CDR3 reads CASSQGVERPPADTQYF. The CDR3 bases are TGTGCCAGCAGCCAAGGGGTGGAGCGGCCCCCCGCAGATACGCAGTATTTT.

This clonotype showed up many times. The chain is built from TRBV4-1 and TRBJ2-5; the D gene is possibly TRBD1 (6 bases). The V gene's germline CDR1 is MGHRA and CDR2 YSYEKL. The CDR3 spans 17 residues. V was trimmed by 3 bases and J by 1 base, leaving 18 bases between them. CDR3 in amino acids: CASSHHHRAQGQETQYF. CDR3 coding DNA: TGCGCCAGCAGCCACCACCACAGGGCACAGGGCCAAGAGACCCAGTACTTC.

The chain recombines TRBV20-1 with TRBJ1-1, with D unclear. This CDR3 has 15 residues. V was clipped by 3 bases and J by 0 bases, with 14 bases between them. The germline V gene has CDR1 DFQATT and CDR2 SNEGSKA (reference sequence). The CDR3 here is CSASRGKGLNTEAFF. The CDR3 DNA sequence: TGCAGTGCTAGTCGGGGTAAAGGGCTGAACACTGAAGCTTTCTTT.

Many counts were recorded for this clonotype. This chain links TRBV20-1 with TRBJ1-3; TRBD1 agrees at 7 bases. CDR1 is DFQATT and CDR2 is SNEGSKA in the germline V gene (reference sequence). The V segment lost 0 bases and the J segment 2 bases; nucleotides outside the gene matches: 1. CDR3 length: 14 amino acids. CDR3 DNA sequence: TGCAGTGCTAGAGAAGGGACAGCTGGAAACACCATATATTTT. Translated, it gives CSAREGTAGNTIYF.

This clonotype was seen repeatedly, ten times or more. This chain connects TRBV9 to TRBJ2-2; the D call may be TRBD1 or TRBD2 (5 bases each). Trimming left V 3 bases short and J 1 base short, with 13 bases between. Germline V CDR1 and CDR2: SGDLS, YYNGEE. The CDR3 spans 16 residues. CDR3 residues: CASSAWDGGNTGELFF. In DNA, the CDR3 is TGTGCCAGCAGCGCCTGGGACGGCGGGAACACCGGGGAGCTGTTTTTT.

This clonotype appeared a few times. The rearrangement uses TRBV20-1 and TRBJ1-2; D not certain. The CDR3 spans 16 residues. Trimming removed 1 base from V and 4 bases from J, with 19 bases in between. Germline CDR1 is DFQATT and CDR2 is SNEGSKA (reference sequence). CDR3 DNA sequence: TGCAGTGCTAGAGTTCAGACTTGGGCAGACTCCTATGGCTACACCTTC. This sequence encodes CSARVQTWADSYGYTF.

At least ten counts were recorded for this clonotype. This chain links TRBV10-3 with TRBJ2-7; D is undetermined. Germline values: CDR1 ENHRY, CDR2 SYGVKD. The CDR3 has 11 amino acids. Between the trimmed V and J ends, which lost 4 bases and 2 bases, there was a span of 3 bases. The CDR3 is CAISATYEQYF. The CDR3 coding sequence is TGTGCCATCAGTGCCACCTACGAGCAGTACTTC.

This clonotype was seen ten or more times. The V and J genes are TRBV7-2 and TRBJ2-7, with D unresolved. Trimming took off 3 bases at V and 1 base at J, with 7 bases between the two ends. Looked up from germline, CDR1 is SGHTA and CDR2 is FQGNSA. The CDR3 covers 13 residues. This CDR3 is CASSFASSYEQYF. The CDR3 DNA reads TGTGCCAGCAGCTTTGCCAGTTCCTACGAGCAGTACTTC.

This clonotype was recorded many times. This chain links TRBV5-1 with TRBJ2-5, with D possibly matching TRBD1 (6 bases). The germline CDR1 and CDR2 sequences are SGHRS and YFSETQ. Trimming took off 7 bases at V and 2 bases at J, with 15 bases between the two ends. This CDR3 has 14 amino acids. CDR3 nucleotide sequence: TGCGCCAGCCGCATGAGGGGGTGGCAAGAGACCCAGTACTTC. Its translation: CASRMRGWQETQYF.

This clonotype was picked up many times. This sequence joins TRBV6-2 or TRBV6-3 and TRBJ2-5; TRBD2 is a possible D gene (5 bases). Germline loops: CDR1 MNHEY, CDR2 SVGEGT. V lost 6 bases to trimming and J lost 4 bases, with 21 bases between them. The CDR3 length is 16 residues. The CDR3 DNA follows: TGTGCCAGCAGCCTCCGACCCAAAACTGCGGGAGAGACCCAGTACTTC. Encoded protein: CASSLRPKTAGETQYF.

This clonotype was counted ten times or more. V and J are TRBV7-2 and TRBJ1-5; possibly TRBD1 for D (5 bases). The length of the CDR3 is 14 residues. The germline V gene encodes CDR1 SGHTA and CDR2 FQGNSA. Deletions cut 5 bases from V and 3 bases from J, with 11 bases between. As DNA, the CDR3 is TGTGCCAGCAGCCGGCCGGGGACCAATCAGCCCCAGCATTTT. It specifies CASSRPGTNQPQHF.